This record covers a single TCR beta chain. Other DNA sequences within the sample encode an identical CDR3. CD4+ cells were split into CD45RA+ naive and CD45RA-negative memory subsets. The CDR3 length is 18 residues. Per germline, CDR1 SGHRS and CDR2 YFSETQ. V lost 0 bases to trimming and J lost 2 bases; unmatched junction nucleotides: 7. These data originate in a study of shared clonotypes between healthy human individuals. Profiled with immunoSEQ multiplex PCR; TCRdb holds only in-frame clones, not every one. The sample includes about 2.4 million clones, roughly 93% of them seen just once. This TCR derives from a man aged 18 to 29 in good health. Some clones in this sample may be carry-over from other donors' samples. The specimen was naive CD4+ T cells from PBMCs. Subset meaning: CD45RA+ positively selected. The chain has TRBV5-1 and TRBJ2-3; 12 bases fit TRBD2. Here the CDR3 reads CASSLARTSGEITDTQYF. CDR3 bases: TGCGCCAGCAGCTTGGCCAGGACTAGCGGGGAGATCACAGATACGCAGTATTTT.